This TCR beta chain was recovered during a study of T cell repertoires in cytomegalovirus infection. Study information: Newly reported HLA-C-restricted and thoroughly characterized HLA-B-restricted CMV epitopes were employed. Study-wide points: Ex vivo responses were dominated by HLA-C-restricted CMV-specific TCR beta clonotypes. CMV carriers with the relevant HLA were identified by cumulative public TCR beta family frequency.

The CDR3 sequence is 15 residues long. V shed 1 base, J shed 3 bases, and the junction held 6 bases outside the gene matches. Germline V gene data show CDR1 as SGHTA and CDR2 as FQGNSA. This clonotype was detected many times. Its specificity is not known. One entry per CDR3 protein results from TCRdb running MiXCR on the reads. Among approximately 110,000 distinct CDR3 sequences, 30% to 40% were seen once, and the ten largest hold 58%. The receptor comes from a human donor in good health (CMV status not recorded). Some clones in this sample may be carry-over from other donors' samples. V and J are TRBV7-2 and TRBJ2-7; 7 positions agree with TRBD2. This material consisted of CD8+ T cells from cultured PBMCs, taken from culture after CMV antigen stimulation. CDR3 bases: TGTGCCAGCAGCTTAGAGGGAGGGACGAACTACGAGCAGTACTTC. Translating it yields CASSLEGGTNYEQYF.